This section outlines one T cell receptor (beta chain) sequence together with its context. Its antigen specificity is not known. Base qualities are missing; no much larger clone stands one base away. This sample is drawn from a study of T-cell memory formation after mild COVID-19 (dated by TCRdb to about 2021). General notes on the study: TCR sequence clusters from the two donors were found to be largely donor specific. Two young, previously healthy adult volunteers, one female and one male, were included in the cohort. In a couple of donors, T-cell clones that expanded and contracted after mild COVID-19 were followed by sequencing TCRalpha and TCRbeta repertoires longitudinally. Points the paper makes about the study in general: The second-wave clones that peaked on day 37 were not confirmed to be SARS-CoV-2 specific. Contracting CD4+ clones turned up mainly in the CM and EM memory subsets, whereas EMRA was where CD8+ clones were enriched. Clones contracting from day 15 to 85 had balanced CD4/CD8 phenotypes, while a second wave expanding from day 15 to 37 was biased towards CD4+. Some responding clones were detected in pre-infection memory, suggesting pre-existing cross-reactive memory T cells joined the SARS-CoV-2 response. The study included only a couple of mild cases, and larger cohorts that include severe cases with pre-infection samples were judged to be necessary.

Ficoll-Paque density gradient centrifugation was used to isolate PBMCs. TCRdb shows the sequencer as Illumina NovaSeq 6000. cDNA libraries for TCRalpha and TCRbeta were prepared by 5'RACE using constant-segment primers, with sample barcodes and unique molecular identifiers added. Trizol reagent was used to extract RNA from every sample. Amplification of the libraries took two PCR steps, and the second step added a second sample barcode plus Illumina TruSeq adapters. Libraries were sequenced on an Illumina NovaSeq with 2 x 150 bp paired-end reads. The authors processed their data as follows. Reads were demultiplexed and collapsed into UMI-guided consensus sequences with migec v1.2.7. Using mixcr v2.1.11, the UMI consensuses were aligned to TRA and TRB V and J templates and assembled into clonotypes. Expanded or contracted clonotypes were those called significant by both edgeR and NoisET, with noise models trained on biological replicates. For edgeR calls, the thresholds were a false discovery rate-adjusted p below 0.01 and a log2 fold-change of 1. As an exploratory analysis of dynamics, max-normalized trajectories of the 1000 most abundant clonotypes were examined by PCA with hierarchical clustering. Separately sequenced CD4+ and CD8+ repertoires were used to assign a CD4 or CD8 phenotype to each responding clone. TCRdb reanalyzed the raw reads on its own, using fastp at Q25 for trimming and MiXCR for clone calling, and kept in-frame beta chains. Each CDR3 protein gets just one entry, which takes the most common genes and DNA from the rows behind it. In this record, the V and J calls reflect TCRdb's handling and not the investigators' own analysis. The sample table records about 210,000 distinct CDR3 sequences; approximately 30% of these occur just once. The top ten clones comprise more than 9.5% of the sample.

This TCR derives from an adult woman who had mild COVID-19 (a few samples of this study predate the infection). The sample titles of this study are shuffled in the database, so cell type and time point are left out; the donor was told from shared clones. Sample: PBMCs or a T cell subset sorted from them (not recorded which).

The DNA sequence is given as TGTGCCACCAGCAGGGATAGCAATCAGCCCCAGCATTTT. It is translated as CATSRDSNQPQHF. Recombination connected TRBV24-1 to TRBJ1-5, with a tentative D gene TRBD1 over 5 matching bases. The CDR3 numbers 13 residues from cysteine through phenylalanine. Only CDR3 DNA is held: 39 bases, read in frame from base 1. The germline V gene supplies CDR1 KGHDR and CDR2 SFDVKD. V loses 7 bases, J loses 0 bases, and the germline ends lie 6 bases apart.